This record covers a single T cell receptor beta chain. Assay: immunoSEQ multiplex PCR; the TCRdb copy retains only in-frame clones and omits some. This sample carries about 87,000 clones, about 85% of them seen once, and the ten largest clones take roughly 3%. The record originates from a study of blood T cell repertoires in COVID-19. About the study: T cells, B-cell-depleted T cells, or PBMCs provided the cDNA or gDNA that served as material.

Looked up from germline, CDR1 is SGHKS and CDR2 is YYEKEE (reference sequence). The ends were cut back, 4 bases at V and 2 bases at J, with 9 bases in the middle. The CDR3 has 13 amino acids. Sequenced material: peripheral blood. V gene TRBV5-5 combines with J gene TRBJ2-5; possible D gene TRBD1, 6 bases. The sequence was collected from an elderly woman with COVID-19, enrolled during active disease. CDR3 in DNA: TGTGCCAGCAGCCCCAGGGGACAAGAGACCCAGTACTTC. Protein product: CASSPRGQETQYF.